Sequencing of this T cell receptor beta chain was carried out in a study of blood T cell repertoires in COVID-19. On the study more broadly: Samples taken during acute and convalescent COVID-19 were collected in the United States, Italy and Spain.

TCRdb keeps only in-frame clones here, not all; method: immunoSEQ multiplex PCR. Among hundreds of thousands of clones listed, roughly nine tenths were seen once. Grouping used clinical history reported by participants in a survey and questionnaire. Cohort 3 donors were reported recovered after two negative PCRs, clearance, or symptom resolution. Germline values: CDR1 MDHEN, CDR2 SYDVKM. The germline V and J ends were trimmed by 6 bases and 1 base, with 18 bases remaining between them. This CDR3 comprises 16 residues. The specimen was PBMCs or T cells enriched from blood (not recorded which). The chain couples TRBV28 to TRBJ1-1, with a tentative D call TRBD1 (5 bases). The origin of this receptor is a man younger than 30 who had recovered from COVID-19. The DNA of the CDR3 is TGTGCCAGCAGCCTAATGGGACGGAGGGGGAACACTGAAGCTTTCTTT. Amino acids: CASSLMGRRGNTEAFF. Full variable domain (remainder filled in from reference TRBV28 and TRBJ1-1): DVKVTQSSRYLVKRTGEKVFLECVQDMDHENMFWYRQDPGLGLRLIYFSYDVKMKEKGDIPEGYSVSREKKERFSLILESASTNQTSMYLCASSLMGRRGNTEAFFGQGTRLTVV.